This TCR beta chain originates from a study of radiotherapy plus CTLA-4 blockade in lung cancer. About this clone itself: The antigen is not known.

Per the germline V gene, CDR1 is MNHEY and CDR2 is SVGAGI. CDR3 length equals 15 residues. Trimming left V 6 bases short and J 0 bases short, with 12 bases between. Overall study findings and caveats: After treatment with radiotherapy plus ipilimumab, TCR clones that came from the tumor expanded in blood.

Measured with immunoSEQ multiplex PCR; TCRdb has only the in-frame clones, and not every one. The sample has tens of thousands of clones, around three quarters seen once. The sequencing used peripheral blood, collected from a patient treated with radiotherapy plus ipilimumab. The rearrangement joins TRBV6-5 to TRBJ1-3; TRBD1 is a possible D gene (5 bases). The clonotype was recovered from a human donor with non-small cell lung cancer whose response to radiotherapy plus ipilimumab could not be evaluated. The CDR3 is CASRNTGSSGNTIYF. The CDR3 nucleotides read TGTGCCAGCAGAAACACAGGATCCTCTGGAAACACCATATATTTT.